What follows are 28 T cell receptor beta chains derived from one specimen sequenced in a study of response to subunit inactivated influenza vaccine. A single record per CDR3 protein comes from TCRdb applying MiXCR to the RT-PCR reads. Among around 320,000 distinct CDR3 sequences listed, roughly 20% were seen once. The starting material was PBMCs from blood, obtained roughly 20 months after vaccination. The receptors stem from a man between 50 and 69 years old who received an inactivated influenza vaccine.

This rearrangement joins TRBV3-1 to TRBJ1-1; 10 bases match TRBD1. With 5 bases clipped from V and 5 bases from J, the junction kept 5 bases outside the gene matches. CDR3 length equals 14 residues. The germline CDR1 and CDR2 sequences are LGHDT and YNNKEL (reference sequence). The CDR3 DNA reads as TGTGCCAGCAGCTTTGGACAGGGGGAAACTGAAGCTTTCTTT. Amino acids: CASSFGQGETEAFF.

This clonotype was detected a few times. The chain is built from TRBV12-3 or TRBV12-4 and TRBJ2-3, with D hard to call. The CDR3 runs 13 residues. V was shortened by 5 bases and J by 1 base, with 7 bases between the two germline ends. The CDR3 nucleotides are TGTGCCAGCAGTCGATTAGGCACAGATACGCAGTATTTT. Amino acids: CASSRLGTDTQYF.

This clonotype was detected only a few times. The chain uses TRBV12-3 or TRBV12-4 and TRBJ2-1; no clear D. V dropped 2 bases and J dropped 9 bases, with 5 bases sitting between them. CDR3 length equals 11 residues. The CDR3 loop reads CASSLLGEQFF. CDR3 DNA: TGTGCCAGCAGTTTATTAGGTGAGCAGTTCTTC.

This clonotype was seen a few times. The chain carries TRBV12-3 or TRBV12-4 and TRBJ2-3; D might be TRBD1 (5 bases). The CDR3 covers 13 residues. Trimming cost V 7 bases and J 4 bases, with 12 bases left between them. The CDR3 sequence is CASTQTGPDTQYF. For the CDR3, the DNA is TGTGCCAGCACCCAAACAGGCCCAGATACGCAGTATTTT.

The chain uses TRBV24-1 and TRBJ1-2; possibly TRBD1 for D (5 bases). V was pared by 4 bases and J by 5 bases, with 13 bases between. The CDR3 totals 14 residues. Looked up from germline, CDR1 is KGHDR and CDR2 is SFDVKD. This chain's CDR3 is CATSDPDSYYGYTF. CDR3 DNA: TGTGCCACCAGTGACCCAGACAGTTATTATGGCTACACCTTC.

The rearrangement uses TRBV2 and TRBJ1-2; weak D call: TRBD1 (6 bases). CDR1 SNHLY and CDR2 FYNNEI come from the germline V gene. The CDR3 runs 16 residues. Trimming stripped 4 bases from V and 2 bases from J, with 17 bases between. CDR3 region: CASSVPATRGNYGYTF. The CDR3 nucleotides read TGTGCCAGCAGTGTCCCCGCCACCAGGGGCAACTATGGCTACACCTTC.

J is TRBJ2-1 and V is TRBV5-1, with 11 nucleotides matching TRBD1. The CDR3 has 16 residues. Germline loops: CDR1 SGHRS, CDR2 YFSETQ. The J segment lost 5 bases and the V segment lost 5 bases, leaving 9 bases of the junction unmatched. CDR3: CASRDRGPPFDNEQFF. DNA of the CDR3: TGCGCCAGCAGGGACAGGGGGCCTCCCTTCGACAATGAGCAGTTCTTC.

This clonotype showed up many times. The CDR3 bases are TGCGCCAGCAGCTTATGGGACAGCCAGAACACTGAAGCTTTCTTT. The encoded protein is CASSLWDSQNTEAFF. The chain combines TRBV5-1 with TRBJ1-1; 7 bases map to TRBD1. The CDR3 has 15 amino acids. Germline CDR1 SGHRS, CDR2 YFSETQ. Trimming removed 2 bases from V and 1 base from J; junction bases left unmatched: 5. The whole variable domain, remainder taken from reference TRBV5-1 and TRBJ1-1, is KAGVTQTPRYLIKTRGQQVTLSCSPISGHRSVSWYQQTPGQGLQFLFEYFSETQRNKGNFPGRFSGRQFSNSRSEMNVSTLELGDSALYLCASSLWDSQNTEAFFGQGTRLTVV.

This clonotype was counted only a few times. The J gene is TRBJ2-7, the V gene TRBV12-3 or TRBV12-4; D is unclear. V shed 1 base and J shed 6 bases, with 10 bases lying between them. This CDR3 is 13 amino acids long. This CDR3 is CASSLDWVSEQYF. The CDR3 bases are TGTGCCAGCAGTTTAGATTGGGTCTCCGAGCAGTACTTC.

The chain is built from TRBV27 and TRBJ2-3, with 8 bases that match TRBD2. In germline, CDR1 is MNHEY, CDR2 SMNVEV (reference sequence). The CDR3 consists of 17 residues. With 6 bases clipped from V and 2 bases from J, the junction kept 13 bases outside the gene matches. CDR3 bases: TGTGCCAGCAGCCAACTAAGCGGGGGCAGGGTCACAGATACGCAGTATTTT. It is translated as CASSQLSGGRVTDTQYF.

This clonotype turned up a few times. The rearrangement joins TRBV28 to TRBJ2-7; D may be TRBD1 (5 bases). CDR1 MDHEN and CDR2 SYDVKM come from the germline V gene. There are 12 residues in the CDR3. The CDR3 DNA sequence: TGTGCAGGGGCAGCCAGCTCCTACGAGCAGTACTTC. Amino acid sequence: CAGAASSYEQYF. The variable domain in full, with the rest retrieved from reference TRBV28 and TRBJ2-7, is DVKVTQSSRYLVKRTGEKVFLECVQDMDHENMFWYRQDPGLGLRLIYFSYDVKMKEKGDIPEGYSVSREKKERFSLILESASTNQTSMYLCAGAASSYEQYFGPGTRLTVT.

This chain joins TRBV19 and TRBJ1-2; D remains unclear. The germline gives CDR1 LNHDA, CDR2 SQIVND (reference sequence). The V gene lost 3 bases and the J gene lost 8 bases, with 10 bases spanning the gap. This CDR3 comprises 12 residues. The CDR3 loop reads CASSMGGSGYTF. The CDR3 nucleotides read TGTGCCAGTAGTATGGGAGGATCCGGCTACACCTTC. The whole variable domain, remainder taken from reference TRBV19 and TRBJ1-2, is DGGITQSPKYLFRKEGQNVTLSCEQNLNHDAMYWYRQDPGQGLRLIYYSQIVNDFQKGDIAEGYSVSREKKESFPLTVTSAQKNPTAFYLCASSMGGSGYTFGSGTRLTVV.

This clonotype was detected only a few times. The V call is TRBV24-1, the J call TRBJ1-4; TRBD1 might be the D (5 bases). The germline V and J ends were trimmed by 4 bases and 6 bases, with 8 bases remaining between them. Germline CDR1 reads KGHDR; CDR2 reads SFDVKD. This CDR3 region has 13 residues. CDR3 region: CATSDPGHEKLFF. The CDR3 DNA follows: TGTGCCACCAGTGACCCGGGGCATGAAAAACTGTTTTTT.

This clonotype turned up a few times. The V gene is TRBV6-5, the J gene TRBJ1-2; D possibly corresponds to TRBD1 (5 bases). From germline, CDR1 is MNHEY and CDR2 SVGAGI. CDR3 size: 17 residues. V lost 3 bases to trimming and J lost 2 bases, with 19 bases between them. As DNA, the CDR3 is TGTGCCAGCAGTTATGGGCAAGGGGATGTCGGGAACTATGGCTACACCTTC. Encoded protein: CASSYGQGDVGNYGYTF.

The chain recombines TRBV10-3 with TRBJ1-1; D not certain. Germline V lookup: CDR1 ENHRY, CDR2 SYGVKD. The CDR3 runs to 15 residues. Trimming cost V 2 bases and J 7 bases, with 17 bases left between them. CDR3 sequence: CAISEPRMDRLEAFF. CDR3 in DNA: TGTGCCATCAGTGAGCCCCGTATGGATCGCCTTGAAGCTTTCTTT.

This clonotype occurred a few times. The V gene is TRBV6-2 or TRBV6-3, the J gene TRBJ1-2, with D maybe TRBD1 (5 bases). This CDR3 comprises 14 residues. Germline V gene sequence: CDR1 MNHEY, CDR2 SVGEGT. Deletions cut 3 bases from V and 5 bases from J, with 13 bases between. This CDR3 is CASSYGASRYGYTF. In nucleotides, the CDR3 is TGTGCCAGCAGTTATGGGGCGAGTCGGTATGGCTACACCTTC.

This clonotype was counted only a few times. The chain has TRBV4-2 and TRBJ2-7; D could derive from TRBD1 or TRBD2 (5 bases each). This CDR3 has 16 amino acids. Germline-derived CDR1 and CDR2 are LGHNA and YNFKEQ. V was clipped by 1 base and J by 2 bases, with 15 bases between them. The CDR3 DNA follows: TGTGCCAGCAGCCAAGTCCAGGGAGCCTTCACCTACGAGCAGTACTTC. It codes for CASSQVQGAFTYEQYF.

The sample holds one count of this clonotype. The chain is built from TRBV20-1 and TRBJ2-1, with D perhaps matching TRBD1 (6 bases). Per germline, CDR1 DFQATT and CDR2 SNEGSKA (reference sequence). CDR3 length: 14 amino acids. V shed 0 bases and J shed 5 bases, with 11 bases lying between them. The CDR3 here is CSARDRDTNNEQFF. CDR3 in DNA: TGCAGTGCTAGAGACCGGGACACGAACAATGAGCAGTTCTTC.

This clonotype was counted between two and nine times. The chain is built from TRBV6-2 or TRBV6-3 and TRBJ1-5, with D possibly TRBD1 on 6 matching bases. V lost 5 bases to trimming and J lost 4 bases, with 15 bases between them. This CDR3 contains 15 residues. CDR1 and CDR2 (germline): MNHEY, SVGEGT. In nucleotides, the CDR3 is TGTGCCAGCAGTACGGGGGGCAGGGGAAATCAGCCCCAGCATTTT. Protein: CASSTGGRGNQPQHF.

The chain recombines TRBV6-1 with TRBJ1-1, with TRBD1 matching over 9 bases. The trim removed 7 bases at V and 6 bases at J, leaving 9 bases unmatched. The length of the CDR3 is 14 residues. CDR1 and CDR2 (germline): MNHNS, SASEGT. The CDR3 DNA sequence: TGTGCCAGCACCCTGAACAGGGGGCTGTCTGAAGCTTTCTTT. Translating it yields CASTLNRGLSEAFF.

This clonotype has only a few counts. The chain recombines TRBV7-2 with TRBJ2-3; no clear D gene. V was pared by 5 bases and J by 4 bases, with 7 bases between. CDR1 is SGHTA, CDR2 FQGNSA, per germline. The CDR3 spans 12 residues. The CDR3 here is CASSIYSDTQYF. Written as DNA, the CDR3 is TGTGCCAGCAGCATCTATTCAGATACGCAGTATTTT.

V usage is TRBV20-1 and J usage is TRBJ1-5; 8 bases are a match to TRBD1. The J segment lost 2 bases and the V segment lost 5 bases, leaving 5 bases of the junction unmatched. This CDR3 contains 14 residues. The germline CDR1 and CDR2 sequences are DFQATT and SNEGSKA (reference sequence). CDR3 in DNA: TGCAGTGCTTCCGACAGGGGCGGCAATCAGCCCCAGCATTTT. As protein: CSASDRGGNQPQHF.

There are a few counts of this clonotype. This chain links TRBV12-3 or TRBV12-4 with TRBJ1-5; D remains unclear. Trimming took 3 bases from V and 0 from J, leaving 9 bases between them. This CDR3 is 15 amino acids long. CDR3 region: CASSFFRSSNQPQHF. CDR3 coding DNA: TGTGCCAGCAGTTTTTTTAGATCTAGCAATCAGCCCCAGCATTTT.

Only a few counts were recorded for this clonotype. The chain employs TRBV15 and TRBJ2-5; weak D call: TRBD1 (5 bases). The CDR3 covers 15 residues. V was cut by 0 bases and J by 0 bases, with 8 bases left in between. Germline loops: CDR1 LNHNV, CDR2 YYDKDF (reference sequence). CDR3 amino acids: CATSRDQGNQETQYF. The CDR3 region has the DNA TGTGCCACCAGCAGAGATCAGGGTAACCAAGAGACCCAGTACTTC.

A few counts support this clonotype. CDR3 in amino acids: CASSQDLGSGNMNTEAFF. CDR3 DNA: TGCGCCAGCAGCCAAGATCTCGGCAGTGGCAATATGAACACTGAAGCTTTCTTT. The chain recombines TRBV4-3 with TRBJ1-1; D is unresolved. This CDR3 contains 18 residues. V lost 0 bases, J lost 0 bases, and 17 bases lay in between. CDR1 is LGHNA, CDR2 YSLEER, per germline.

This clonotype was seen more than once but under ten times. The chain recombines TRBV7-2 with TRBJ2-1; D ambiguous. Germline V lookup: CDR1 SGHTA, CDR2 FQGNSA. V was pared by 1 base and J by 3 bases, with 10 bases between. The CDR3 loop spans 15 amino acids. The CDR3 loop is CASSLGRQDYNEQFF. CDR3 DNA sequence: TGTGCCAGCAGCTTAGGCCGGCAGGACTACAATGAGCAGTTCTTC.

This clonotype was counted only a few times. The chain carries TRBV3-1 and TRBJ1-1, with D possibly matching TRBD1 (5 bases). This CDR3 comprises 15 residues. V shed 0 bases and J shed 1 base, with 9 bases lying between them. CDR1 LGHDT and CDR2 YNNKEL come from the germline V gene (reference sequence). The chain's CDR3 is CASSQEAGGNTEAFF. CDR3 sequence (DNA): TGTGCCAGCAGCCAAGAGGCGGGGGGGAACACTGAAGCTTTCTTT.

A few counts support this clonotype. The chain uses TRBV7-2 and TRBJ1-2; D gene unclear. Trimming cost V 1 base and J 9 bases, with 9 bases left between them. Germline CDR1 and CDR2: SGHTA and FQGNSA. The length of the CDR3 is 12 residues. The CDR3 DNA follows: TGTGCCAGCAGCTTAGAAAGGACGAGCTACACCTTC. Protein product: CASSLERTSYTF.